This is a list of T cell receptor beta chains from one sample in a study of follicular helper T cells after annual influenza vaccination. Data came from immunoSEQ multiplex PCR; TCRdb stores just in-frame clones and leaves some out. Of about 27,000 clones in the sample, roughly 80% were seen once. The sample here was CXCR5+ CD38- circulating T follicular helper cells from blood, taken on the day of influenza vaccination. The receptors derive from an adult who received the influenza vaccine. The CDR3 runs from the conserved cysteine through the conserved F or W. The order of the fields is D gene, V gene, clone size, J gene, CDR3 DNA, CDR3 protein. The D gene is left open where the match is weak. A clone size is listed for some rows: how often the clone was seen (once, few, many), or a class if it is expanded.

.	TRBV21-1	.	TRBJ1-4	TGTGCCAGCAGCCCCGGACAGGGGGCTATTACCAATGAAAAACTGTTTTTT	CASSPGQGAITNEKLFF
TRBD1	TRBV5-1	.	TRBJ2-1	TGCGCCAGCAGCATACAGGGGGCAGGTGGCAATGAGCAGTTCTTC	CASSIQGAGGNEQFF
TRBD2	TRBV5-1	.	TRBJ2-7	TGCGCCAGCAGCCGCACTAGCGGAATCTTCGAGCAGTACTTC	CASSRTSGIFEQYF
.	TRBV5-5	.	TRBJ1-1	TGTGCCAGCAGCTCAGCACTACAGGGGAACACTGAAGCTTTCTTT	CASSSALQGNTEAFF
.	TRBV6-5	.	TRBJ1-1	TGTGCCAGCAGGAACACGAACACTGAAGCTTTCTTT	CASRNTNTEAFF
.	TRBV7-7	.	TRBJ2-1	TGTGCTAGCAGCTTAGACGGGAACTCCTACAATGAGCAGTTCTTC	CASSLDGNSYNEQFF
.	TRBV30	.	TRBJ2-1	TGTGCCATCGTCGGGGCCTACAATGAGCAGTTCTTC	CAIVGAYNEQFF
TRBD1	TRBV27	.	TRBJ1-2	TGTGCCAGCAGCCCCGGGACAGGGGCTACCTATGGCTACACCTTC	CASSPGTGATYGYTF
TRBD2	TRBV23-1	.	TRBJ2-1	TGCGCCAGCAGTCAATTTTATGGGGCCTCTGAGCGGGAGGAATATGAGCAGTTCTTC	CASSQFYGASEREEYEQFF
TRBD1	TRBV19	.	TRBJ1-1	TGTGCCAGTAGTACGCGTACAGGGGGCACTGAAGCTTTCTTT	CASSTRTGGTEAFF
TRBD1	TRBV5-4	.	TRBJ2-1	TGTGCCAGCAGCTTGGACAGGGGCACCTACAATGAGCAGTTCTTC	CASSLDRGTYNEQFF
TRBD2	TRBV5-1	once	TRBJ2-5	TGCGCCAGCAGCGACACTAGCGGGGGTGCGACCCAGTACTTC	CASSDTSGGATQYF
.	TRBV19	.	TRBJ1-1	TGTGCCAGTAGGCCAAATTTCCGGGGGTCGAACACTGAAGCTTTCTTT	CASRPNFRGSNTEAFF
.	TRBV5-1	.	TRBJ2-5	TGCGCCAGCAGCCCGTTCCAAGAGACCCAGTACTTC	CASSPFQETQYF
.	TRBV6-5	.	TRBJ2-1	TGTGCCAGCAGTTACGGCTATGAGCAGTTCTTC	CASSYGYEQFF
.	TRBV6-1	.	TRBJ2-5	TGTGCCTCCCTTACCGGGACAAAAGAGACCCAGTACTTC	CASLTGTKETQYF
TRBD2	TRBV28	.	TRBJ2-7	TGTGCCAGCCAAACTAGCGGGAGTGACCACGAGCAGTACTTC	CASQTSGSDHEQYF
.	TRBV4-1	.	TRBJ2-3	TGCGCCAGCAGCCCTATGCGCGGGGGCACAGATACGCAGTATTTT	CASSPMRGGTDTQYF
TRBD1	TRBV10-3	.	TRBJ2-3	TGTGCCATCAGGGACGACAGGGGAGGCGCTTATACGCAGTATTTT	CAIRDDRGGAYTQYF
.	TRBV19	once	TRBJ1-5	TGTGCCAGTAGTACTACCGCCCTGGAGCAGTTTAATCAGCCCCAGCATTTT	CASSTTALEQFNQPQHF
.	TRBV9	few	TRBJ1-1	TGTGCCAGCAGCGTAGATCCAGGGGTAGGTACTGAAGCTTTCTTT	CASSVDPGVGTEAFF
.	TRBV6-5	.	TRBJ1-1	TGTGCCAGCAGTCGGAACACTGAAGCTTTCTTT	CASSRNTEAFF
.	TRBV11-3	.	TRBJ2-2	TGTGCCAGCAGCTTGCAGGGAATTCCCGGGGAGCTGTTTTTT	CASSLQGIPGELFF
.	TRBV6-5	.	TRBJ1-3	TGTGCCAGCAGTTACCCGACACGGCCCTCTGGAAACACCATATATTTT	CASSYPTRPSGNTIYF
TRBD2	TRBV5-1	.	TRBJ2-6	TGCGCCAGCAGCTCGGCTAGCGGGGGGGCCTCTGGGGCCAACGTCCTGACTTTC	CASSSASGGASGANVLTF
.	TRBV29-1	.	TRBJ1-4	TGCAGCGTCGCCGTAGCGACTAATGAAAAACTGTTTTTT	CSVAVATNEKLFF
TRBD2	TRBV7-6	.	TRBJ2-3	TGTGCCAGCAGCTCGGGGGGGGAGACGGCAGATACGCAGTATTTT	CASSSGGETADTQYF
TRBD1	TRBV7-8	.	TRBJ2-5	TGTGCCAGCAGCCACTGGGACAGGGAGGGAGAGACCCAGTACTTC	CASSHWDREGETQYF
.	TRBV28	.	TRBJ2-5	TGTGCCAGCAGTCCACCCTCACAGGAGACCCAGTACTTC	CASSPPSQETQYF
TRBD1	TRBV2	.	TRBJ1-6	TGTGCCAGCAGGGACAGGGAGCGCTCACCCCTCCACTTT	CASRDRERSPLHF
.	TRBV7-9	.	TRBJ2-1	TGTGCCATTTCGGTCGATGAGCAGTTCTTC	CAISVDEQFF
TRBD1	TRBV5-4	.	TRBJ2-3	TGTGCCAGCAGCTTGGGCGGACAGGTCCCAGATACGCAGTATTTT	CASSLGGQVPDTQYF
.	TRBV6-6	.	TRBJ1-2	TGTGCCAGCAGTTACGACAGCAACTATGGCTACACCTTC	CASSYDSNYGYTF
TRBD2	TRBV14	.	TRBJ2-2	TGTGCCAGCTCCGGACTAGCGGCTAAGAACACCGGGGAGCTGTTTTTT	CASSGLAAKNTGELFF
.	TRBV2	few	TRBJ1-1	TGTGCCAGCAGTGAAGAAGGACAGAGTGAAGCTTTCTTT	CASSEEGQSEAFF
TRBD2	TRBV6-1	.	TRBJ2-1	TGTGCCAGCAGCGAACGGCGGCGGGAGCCAATCAATGAGCAGTTCTTC	CASSERRREPINEQFF
.	TRBV25-1	once	TRBJ2-7	TGTGCCAGCAGTGACCTTTACGAGCAGTACTTC	CASSDLYEQYF
.	TRBV2	.	TRBJ2-1	TGTGCCAGCAGTGTAATTGGTAACAGGGAAAGGTTCTTC	CASSVIGNRERFF
.	TRBV6-5	few	TRBJ1-3	TGTGCCAGCAGTCCCCGGGAGACTGGAAACACCATATATTTT	CASSPRETGNTIYF
TRBD1	TRBV10-3	.	TRBJ2-5	TGTGCCATCAGGCTAGGACAGGATCAAGAGACCCAGTACTTC	CAIRLGQDQETQYF